This entry concerns a single T cell receptor beta chain. Authors' methods: Reference gene primer amplification in the assay estimated nucleated cell counts. Sequencing used immunoSEQ multiplex PCR; TCRdb keeps in-frame clones, though not all of them. The V and J calls and clone size were taken over from that table, and D and trimming were inferred from the DNA. The sample lists around 170,000 clones; around 89% were seen once. The entry originates in a study of blood T cell repertoires in COVID-19. Study-wide background: The United States, Italy and Spain provided the acute and convalescent COVID-19 samples. T cells, B-cell-depleted T cells, or PBMCs supplied cDNA or gDNA.

CDR1 is MNHEY, CDR2 SVGAGI, per germline. The CDR3 is 13 amino acids. V was pared by 0 bases and J by 2 bases, with 5 bases between. What was sequenced was peripheral blood. This rearrangement joins TRBV6-5 to TRBJ2-7; D gene uncertain. This clonotype originated in a woman aged 30 to 39 with acute or convalescent COVID-19. CDR3 in amino acids: CASSYSSTYEQYF. In DNA, the CDR3 is TGTGCCAGCAGTTACTCGAGTACCTACGAGCAGTACTTC.